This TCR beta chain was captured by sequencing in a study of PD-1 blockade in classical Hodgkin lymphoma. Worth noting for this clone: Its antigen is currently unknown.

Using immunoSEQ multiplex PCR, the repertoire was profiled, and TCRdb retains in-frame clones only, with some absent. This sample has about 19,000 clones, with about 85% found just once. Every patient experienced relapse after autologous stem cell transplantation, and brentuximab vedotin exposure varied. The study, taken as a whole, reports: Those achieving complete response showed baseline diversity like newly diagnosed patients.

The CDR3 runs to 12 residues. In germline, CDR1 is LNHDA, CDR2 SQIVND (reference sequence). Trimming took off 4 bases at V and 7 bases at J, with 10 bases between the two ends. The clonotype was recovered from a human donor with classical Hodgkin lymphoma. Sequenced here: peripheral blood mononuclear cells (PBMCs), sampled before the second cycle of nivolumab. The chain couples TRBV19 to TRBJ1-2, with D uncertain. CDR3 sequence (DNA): TGTGCCAGTAGTAGAGGGCAGAGTGGCTACACCTTC. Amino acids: CASSRGQSGYTF.